A single sample gave rise to the 23 T cell receptor beta chains below, sequenced in a study of metastatic and nonmetastatic thyroid tumors. TCRdb reprocessed the PCR reads via MiXCR. Of approximately 31,000 clones listed, 25% to 35% were seen once; the top ten hold 30% to 40%. Every patient was untreated before thyroid surgery. The sample taken for sequencing was blood. Receptor source: a female donor with papillary thyroid cancer or a benign thyroid nodule (not recorded which). Some clones in this sample may be carry-over from other donors' samples.

The chain uses TRBV18 and TRBJ2-3; D unclear. V was cut by 0 bases and J by 14 bases, with 15 bases left in between. Germline CDR1 KGHSH, CDR2 LQKENI. This CDR3 is built from 13 residues. CDR3 loop: CASSPPEIFPTYF. The DNA of the CDR3 is TGTGCCAGCTCACCACCGGAGATCTTCCCGACGTATTTT.

This clone was picked up many times. This chain connects TRBV28 to TRBJ1-4; no reliable D call. From germline, CDR1 is MDHEN and CDR2 SYDVKM. V was pared by 3 bases and J by 1 base, with 6 bases between. There are 14 residues in the CDR3. The CDR3 is CASSFGVTNEKLFF. In nucleotides, the CDR3 is TGTGCCAGCAGTTTTGGAGTAACTAATGAAAAACTGTTTTTT. Looking up the rest from reference TRBV28 and TRBJ1-4 gives the full variable domain: DVKVTQSSRYLVKRTGEKVFLECVQDMDHENMFWYRQDPGLGLRLIYFSYDVKMKEKGDIPEGYSVSREKKERFSLILESASTNQTSMYLCASSFGVTNEKLFFGSGTQLSVL.

A single count supports this clone. Here the CDR3 DNA reads TGCAGTGCTCTATCGACAGGGGCAAATCAGCCCCAGCATTTT. The encoded protein is CSALSTGANQPQHF. The V and J genes are TRBV20-1 and TRBJ1-5; 8 nucleotides agree with TRBD1. CDR1 is DFQATT, CDR2 SNEGSKA, per germline (reference sequence). V dropped 5 bases and J dropped 4; count of bases not matched to a gene: 7. The CDR3 has 14 residues.

This clone counts as medium-sized. The J gene is TRBJ2-5, the V gene TRBV6-1, with TRBD2 matching over 11 bases. V shed 7 bases and J 5 bases; nucleotides not matched to a gene: 3. The CDR3 is 13 residues long. Germline V CDR1 and CDR2: MNHNS, SASEGT. CDR3 residues: CASNLAGGETQYF. The CDR3 DNA reads as TGTGCCAGCAACTTAGCGGGAGGGGAGACCCAGTACTTC.

J is TRBJ2-5 and V is TRBV20-1, with D maybe TRBD1 (6 bases). The V end lost 3 bases, the J end lost 5 bases, and 16 bases lay between the germline ends. CDR1 is DFQATT and CDR2 is SNEGSKA in the germline V gene (reference sequence). There are 14 residues in the CDR3. The CDR3 DNA reads TGCAGTGCTAGGATAAGGGGGAGATCCGAGACCCAGTACTTC. Translation gives CSARIRGRSETQYF.

The table lists this clone with many counts. At one end the junction does not follow the germline gene, possibly because of a read error. This CDR3 is also generated by other DNA sequences in the sample. The chain combines TRBV4-3 with TRBJ1-3; D not certain. Germline V lookup: CDR1 LGHNA, CDR2 YSLEER. This CDR3 is built from 17 residues. The CDR3 nucleotides are TGCGCCAGCAGCCAAGTCTCCGGTGGGGAGCTTGGAAACACCATATATTTC. Amino acids: CASSQVSGGELGNTIYF.

This clone came up many times. This sequence joins TRBV20-1 and TRBJ2-7; 11 bases map to TRBD2. Germline CDR1 DFQATT, CDR2 SNEGSKA (reference sequence). V shed 0 bases and J 2 bases; nucleotides not matched to a gene: 12. CDR3 size: 18 residues. The CDR3 DNA reads as TGCAGTGCTAGAGATAGCGGGAGGGCAACTGGGGTTACCTACGAGCAGTACTTC. Protein product: CSARDSGRATGVTYEQYF.

The V and J genes are TRBV5-4 and TRBJ2-2; D is unresolved. Trimming removed 0 bases from V and 2 bases from J, with 14 bases in between. CDR1 and CDR2 (germline): SGHNT, YYREEE (reference sequence). This CDR3 comprises 17 residues. CDR3 nucleotide sequence: TGTGCCAGCAGCTTGGGGGGTCCTTCCAGTAACACCGGGGAGCTGTTTTTT. Its translation is CASSLGGPSSNTGELFF. The whole variable domain, remainder taken from reference TRBV5-4 and TRBJ2-2, is ETGVTQSPTHLIKTRGQQVTLRCSSQSGHNTVSWYQQALGQGPQFIFQYYREEENGRGNFPPRFSGLQFPNYSSELNVNALELDDSALYLCASSLGGPSSNTGELFFGEGSRLTVL.

This clone was observed many times. The chain recombines TRBV3-1 with TRBJ2-6; D is undetermined. The CDR3 contains 14 residues. Per germline, CDR1 LGHDT and CDR2 YNNKEL (reference sequence). V was cut by 6 bases and J by 3 bases, with 9 bases left in between. The CDR3 nucleotides are TGTGCCAGCAGTGCCCCTATTGGGGCCAACGTCCTGACTTTC. Protein product: CASSAPIGANVLTF.

This clone was seen repeatedly, ten times or more. The gene calls are TRBV19 and TRBJ2-7, with D unclear. CDR3 length: 13 residues. V lost 4 bases to trimming and J lost 2 bases, with 9 bases between them. The germline V gene has CDR1 LNHDA and CDR2 SQIVND (reference sequence). CDR3 amino acids: CASSTPSPYEQYF. Written as DNA, the CDR3 is TGTGCCAGTAGTACCCCGTCGCCCTACGAGCAGTACTTC.

This clone was seen ten or more times. The chain joins TRBV3-1 to TRBJ2-7; TRBD1 agrees at 9 bases. The CDR3 runs 16 residues. Germline trimming cut 4 bases from V and 3 bases from J; bases unmatched to any gene: 10. The germline V gene has CDR1 LGHDT and CDR2 YNNKEL (reference sequence). This chain's CDR3 is CASSPLTRDRDYEQYF. Written as DNA, the CDR3 is TGTGCCAGCAGCCCTCTCACACGGGACAGGGACTACGAGCAGTACTTC.

This clone occurred many times. This sample includes further DNA sequences coding for the same CDR3. The gene calls are TRBV12-3 or TRBV12-4 and TRBJ1-2; D is unclear. Trimming took 6 bases from V and 3 from J, leaving 14 bases between them. The CDR3 covers 14 residues. CDR3 region: CASSYLAGDYGYTF. The CDR3 DNA reads as TGTGCCAGCAGCTACCTGGCGGGCGACTATGGCTACACCTTC.

This clone was detected only a few times. CDR3 region: CASIPFRGSYEQYF. The CDR3 bases are TGTGCCAGCATTCCGTTTAGGGGCTCCTACGAGCAGTACTTC. The chain couples TRBV12-3 or TRBV12-4 to TRBJ2-7; maybe TRBD1 (5 bases). V shed 7 bases and J shed 0 bases, with 13 bases lying between them. This CDR3 has 14 residues.

This clone was picked up many times. For the CDR3, the DNA is TGTGCCAGCAGGGGTCCCGGCTCCTACAATGAGCAGTTCTTC. Amino acids: CASRGPGSYNEQFF. The chain recombines TRBV6-2 or TRBV6-3 with TRBJ2-1; D is unclear. The CDR3 contains 14 residues. The V end lost 6 bases, the J end lost 0 bases, and 9 bases lay between the germline ends. Germline CDR1 is MNHEY and CDR2 is SVGEGT.

This clone has ten or more counts. The rearrangement joins TRBV10-3 to TRBJ2-3, with TRBD2 matching 8 bases. From germline, CDR1 is ENHRY and CDR2 SYGVKD. Trimming removed 6 bases from V and 3 bases from J; junction bases left unmatched: 5. The CDR3 loop spans 14 amino acids. CDR3: CAIREAGATDTQYF. CDR3 DNA sequence: TGTGCCATCAGGGAAGCGGGAGCTACAGATACGCAGTATTTT.

This clone was recorded many times. The V gene is TRBV18, the J gene TRBJ1-1; 9 nucleotides match TRBD1. Germline V CDR1 and CDR2: KGHSH, LQKENI. The CDR3 sequence is 14 residues long. V lost 3 bases to trimming and J lost 6 bases; unmatched junction nucleotides: 5. The CDR3 region is CASSPGTGNSEAFF. The CDR3 DNA reads as TGTGCCAGCTCACCCGGGACAGGGAATTCTGAAGCTTTCTTT.

The gene calls are TRBV20-1 and TRBJ2-7, with TRBD1 as a possible D gene (7 bases). Germline V gene lookup returns CDR1 DFQATT and CDR2 SNEGSKA (reference sequence). The CDR3 spans 11 residues. The CDR3 here is CTVGGGVEQYV. The CDR3 DNA reads as TGCACCGTAGGGGGCGGGGTCGAGCAGTACGTC.

Ten or more counts support this clone. The rearrangement links TRBV7-3 to TRBJ2-5; 12 positions match TRBD2. The germline V gene encodes CDR1 SGHTA and CDR2 FQGTGA. The CDR3 runs 17 residues. Trimming cost V 1 base and J 3 bases; bases outside gene matches: 6. This CDR3 reads CASSLNGRLAGEETQYF. DNA of the CDR3: TGTGCCAGCAGCTTAAATGGCCGACTAGCGGGAGAAGAGACCCAGTACTTC.

This clone was seen repeatedly, ten times or more. This may be a read error: a much more frequent sequence differs by one nucleotide. J is TRBJ2-1 and V is TRBV6-1; D not resolved. This CDR3 has 14 residues. Germline V gives CDR1 MNHNS, CDR2 SASEGT. The DNA for the CDR3 is TGTGCCAGCAGTGAAAGGAGCTCCTACATTGAGCAGTTCTTC. It specifies CASSERSSYIEQFF.

This clone was observed a single time. The chain recombines TRBV28 with TRBJ1-2; no reliable D call. The CDR3 covers 12 residues. CDR1 is MDHEN and CDR2 is SYDVKM in the germline V gene. V dropped 8 bases and J dropped 4 bases, with 11 bases sitting between them. CDR3 sequence: CASFWAAYGYTF. CDR3 nucleotide sequence: TGTGCCAGCTTTTGGGCAGCCTATGGCTACACCTTC.

The chain uses TRBV6-1 and TRBJ1-6; 10 bases agree with TRBD1. The CDR3 totals 16 residues. Germline V gene lookup returns CDR1 MNHNS and CDR2 SASEGT. V lost 1 base, J lost 7 bases, and 4 bases stayed unmatched. CDR3: CASSEDLGQGNSPLHF. CDR3 nucleotide sequence: TGTGCCAGCAGTGAAGATCTGGGACAGGGGAATTCACCCCTCCACTTT.

This clone was observed at least ten times. The chain uses TRBV28 and TRBJ1-3, with D unresolved. The CDR3 length is 13 residues. Per the germline V gene, CDR1 is MDHEN and CDR2 is SYDVKM. Deletions cut 2 bases from V and 6 bases from J, with 8 bases between. This CDR3 is CASSLTAENTIYF. Written as DNA, the CDR3 is TGTGCCAGCAGTTTAACGGCAGAAAACACCATATATTTT.

This clone was detected only a few times. The genes are TRBV12-3 or TRBV12-4 and TRBJ1-6, with TRBD1 identical over 9 bases. The CDR3 length is 18 residues. The junction had 10 bases not matched to a gene; V was cut back by 7 bases and J by 0 bases. The CDR3 sequence: CASTGTGSLSSYNSPLHF. The CDR3 DNA follows: TGTGCCAGCACCGGGACAGGGTCCTTGAGCTCCTATAATTCACCCCTCCACTTT.